This T cell receptor beta chain is drawn from a study of blood T cell repertoires in COVID-19. Across the whole study: The United States, Italy and Spain supplied acute and convalescent COVID-19 samples. PBMCs, B-cell-depleted T cells, or T cells were the source of the cDNA or gDNA that made up the material.

The authors' processing: Scientists estimated how many nucleated cells there were by amplifying reference gene primers. Measured with immunoSEQ multiplex PCR; TCRdb has only the in-frame clones, and not every one. D and trimming were read from the DNA, whereas the V and J calls and clone size are those reported in that table. The data contain about 200,000 clones, 65% to 90% of them seen just once; the ten biggest clones take up roughly a tenth. This TCR came from a man in his fifties with active or convalescent COVID-19. Sequencing was performed on peripheral blood.

CDR3 DNA sequence: TGTGCCAGCAGCCTTATGACAGCATTCAACACCGGGGAGCTGTTTTTT. Amino acids: CASSLMTAFNTGELFF. The chain has TRBV5-6 and TRBJ2-2, with D perhaps TRBD1 (5 bases). V was cut by 4 bases and J by 2 bases, with 15 bases left in between. This CDR3 has 16 amino acids. The germline V gene encodes CDR1 SGHDT and CDR2 YYEEEE.